The present T cell receptor (beta chain) was sequenced within a study of metastatic and nonmetastatic thyroid tumors. The CDR3 has 14 amino acids. Between the trimmed V and J ends, which lost 3 bases and 9 bases, there was a span of 12 bases. TCRdb re-processed the PCR reads through MiXCR. Of over 40,000 clones listed, more than 20% were seen once; the top ten hold 3.4%. No treatment of any kind had been given to any patient before thyroid surgery. The chain uses TRBV12-3 or TRBV12-4 and TRBJ1-6; no firm D call. This clonotype originated in a male donor with papillary thyroid cancer or a benign thyroid nodule (not recorded which). Some clones in this sample may be carry-over from other donors' samples. The sequencing sample was made of blood. The CDR3 region has the DNA TGTGCCAGCAGTTTTCCCTTCGACGGTTCACCCCTCCACTTT. This codes for CASSFPFDGSPLHF.